These 28 T cell receptor beta chains came from one sample sequenced in a study of blood T cells in healthy people across ages (dated by TCRdb to between 2014 and 2017). Library prep was done by 5' RACE. The sequencer listed for this sample is Illumina HiSeq 2500. The second PCR ran for about 6 to 12 cycles and used a J-beta primer mix along with a sample-barcoded 5' primer. TCRdb itself trimmed the public reads at Q25 with fastp, ran MiXCR and retained productive beta chains. Rows with a matching CDR3 protein are joined into one entry that keeps the most common DNA and genes. The sample contains roughly 1.5 million distinct CDR3 sequences, 35% to 45% of them found a single time. About 3.8% of the sample belongs to the ten largest clones. Sequenced material: blood. The origin of the receptors is a woman under 30 in good health.

The chain joins TRBV12-3 or TRBV12-4 to TRBJ2-5, with D possibly matching TRBD1 (6 bases). This CDR3 spans 15 amino acids. V was clipped by 1 base and J by 3 bases, with 12 bases between them. CDR3 region: CASSLGGRGEETQYF. The CDR3 DNA follows: TGTGCCAGCAGTTTAGGAGGCAGGGGAGAAGAGACCCAGTACTTC.

Only a few counts were recorded for this clonotype. The rearrangement links TRBV4-3 to TRBJ2-1; possibly TRBD2 for D (7 bases). V gave up 0 bases and J gave up 0 bases, with 15 bases separating them. The CDR3 is 18 residues long. CDR1 and CDR2 (germline): LGHNA, YSLEER. The CDR3 protein is CASSQDRWGGPSYNEQFF. CDR3 bases: TGCGCCAGCAGCCAAGATCGGTGGGGGGGCCCCTCCTACAATGAGCAGTTCTTC.

V is TRBV4-3 and J is TRBJ2-5; 12 bases line up with TRBD2. The ends lost 4 bases at V and 11 bases at J; junction bases unmatched: 5. The CDR3 has 13 residues. The V gene's germline CDR1 is LGHNA and CDR2 YSLEER. CDR3 sequence (DNA): TGCGCCAGCAGCCCCCGACTAGCGGGAGAGCAGTACTTC. It encodes CASSPRLAGEQYF.

This clonotype was seen a handful of times. The chain recombines TRBV4-2 with TRBJ2-1; D is tentatively TRBD1 or TRBD2 (5 bases each). Trimming left V 4 bases short and J 4 bases short, with 14 bases between. Germline-derived CDR1 and CDR2 are LGHNA and YNFKEQ. The CDR3 is 15 amino acids. The CDR3 loop is CASSRLGDWYNEQFF. The CDR3 DNA follows: TGTGCCAGCAGCCGGCTGGGGGATTGGTACAATGAGCAGTTCTTC.

This clonotype was seen once. The chain employs TRBV4-2 and TRBJ1-2, with D unresolved. CDR3 length equals 14 residues. Trimming cost V 4 bases and J 4 bases, with 13 bases left between them. Germline V gene lookup returns CDR1 LGHNA and CDR2 YNFKEQ. The CDR3 loop is CASSPDRRFYGYTF. DNA of the CDR3: TGTGCCAGCAGCCCCGATCGTCGGTTCTATGGCTACACCTTC.

The table lists this clonotype with a count of one. Given a much more abundant clone one base away, this may be a read error. DNA for the CDR3: TGTGCCAGCAGCTTCGGACTAGCGGGAATCAATGAGCAGTTCTTC. Its translation is CASSFGLAGINEQFF. V usage is TRBV6-2 or TRBV6-3 and J usage is TRBJ2-1; TRBD2 aligns across 12 bases. Germline V gene sequence: CDR1 MNHEY, CDR2 SVGEGT. The CDR3 runs to 15 residues. V was clipped by 6 bases and J by 6 bases; unmatched bases: 6.

The chain carries TRBV4-3 and TRBJ2-3, with D unresolved. Per germline, CDR1 LGHNA and CDR2 YSLEER. The ends were cut back, 5 bases at V and 1 base at J, with 10 bases in the middle. This CDR3 contains 14 residues. The CDR3 bases are TGCGCCAGCAGCTTATCCATCGGCACAGATACGCAGTATTTT. It specifies CASSLSIGTDTQYF.

The chain's CDR3 is CASGSRLAGGSEQYF. DNA for the CDR3: TGTGCCAGCGGTTCACGACTAGCGGGGGGGAGCGAGCAGTACTTC. The V and J genes are TRBV7-8 and TRBJ2-5; 14 bases align to TRBD2. The J call may be wrong; the DNA end is better matched by TRBJ2-7. Germline lookup yields CDR1 SGHVS and CDR2 FQNEAQ. This CDR3 has 15 amino acids.

This clonotype turned up a few times. V and J are TRBV25-1 and TRBJ2-7, with TRBD1 matching 8 bases. The V and J ends lost 3 bases and 6 bases, in that order; junction bases with no gene match: 1. The length of the CDR3 is 12 residues. Germline CDR1 reads MGHDK; CDR2 reads SYGVNS. CDR3: CASSDRGPEQYF. In DNA form, the CDR3 reads TGTGCCAGCAGTGACAGGGGGCCCGAGCAGTACTTC.

This clonotype was seen a handful of times. The chain couples TRBV6-6 to TRBJ1-4; tentative D call: TRBD1 (6 bases). The germline V and J ends were trimmed by 7 bases and 0 bases, with 9 bases remaining between them. Germline-derived CDR1 and CDR2 are MNHNY and SVGAGI (reference sequence). The length of the CDR3 is 14 residues. CDR3 DNA sequence: TGTGCCAGCACCTACAGGGCAACTAATGAAAAACTGTTTTTT. Residues: CASTYRATNEKLFF.

V is TRBV20-1 and J is TRBJ2-3, with 11 bases matching TRBD2. This CDR3 comprises 18 residues. Germline CDR1 DFQATT, CDR2 SNEGSKA (reference sequence). V lost 1 base to trimming and J lost 1 base; unmatched junction nucleotides: 10. The CDR3 loop is CSARGASGRRHGTDTQYF. CDR3 bases: TGCAGTGCTAGAGGGGCTAGCGGGAGGCGCCATGGCACAGATACGCAGTATTTT.

This clonotype has just a few counts. The gene calls are TRBV7-2 and TRBJ2-1; 7 bases align to TRBD2. The CDR3 runs 15 residues. Germline-derived CDR1 and CDR2 are SGHTA and FQGNSA. V shed 7 bases and J 0 bases; nucleotides not matched to a gene: 6. CDR3 in amino acids: CASKRVAGSYNEQFF. Written as DNA, the CDR3 is TGTGCCAGCAAAAGGGTAGCGGGCTCCTACAATGAGCAGTTCTTC.

The sample holds a few counts of this clonotype. The chain links TRBV10-3 to TRBJ2-1; 10 bases align to TRBD2. Germline lookup yields CDR1 ENHRY and CDR2 SYGVKD. This CDR3 is built from 14 residues. V was clipped by 4 bases and J by 9 bases; unmatched bases: 6. CDR3: CAISGGLAGVEQFF. CDR3 in DNA: TGTGCCATCAGTGGTGGGCTAGCGGGAGTTGAGCAGTTCTTC.

V is TRBV9 and J is TRBJ2-3; D unclear. The CDR3 has 15 amino acids. Trimming cost V 0 bases and J 4 bases, with 12 bases left between them. Germline CDR1 is SGDLS and CDR2 is YYNGEE. In DNA form, the CDR3 reads TGTGCCAGCAGCGTAGGGGCAACAGTGGCAGATACGCAGTATTTT. This translates into CASSVGATVADTQYF.

Concerning this clonotype itself: The junction and the germline gene differ at one end; a read error may be behind it. The chain joins TRBV7-9 to TRBJ2-1; a possible D gene is TRBD2 (6 bases). The germline V gene has CDR1 SEHNR and CDR2 FQNEAQ (reference sequence). This CDR3 has 13 amino acids. Here the CDR3 DNA reads TGTGCCACAACGGGGGACTGGTATAATGGGCAGTTCTTC. Its translation is CATTGDWYNGQFF.

This clonotype was detected many times. V and J are TRBV7-6 and TRBJ2-1; TRBD2 agrees at 12 bases. The germline CDR1 and CDR2 sequences are SGHVS and FNYEAQ. The CDR3 consists of 15 residues. V gave up 5 bases and J gave up 7 bases; unmatched junction bases: 6. As DNA, the CDR3 is TGTGCCAGCAGCGCTGGACTAGCGGGACGAAATGAGCAGTTCTTC. Residues: CASSAGLAGRNEQFF.

The chain combines TRBV13 with TRBJ2-3; 11 bases are shared with TRBD1. Germline CDR1 and CDR2: PRHDT and FYEKMQ (reference sequence). This CDR3 comprises 17 residues. V lost 3 bases, J lost 6 bases, and 11 bases stayed unmatched. The CDR3 reads CASSFLSDRGRWDTQYF. The CDR3 nucleotides read TGTGCCAGCAGCTTCCTCTCGGACAGGGGGCGATGGGATACGCAGTATTTT.

This clonotype was detected only once. The V call is TRBV29-1, the J call TRBJ1-5; 7 nucleotides align to TRBD1. V lost 4 bases and J lost 5; bases outside the gene matches: 5. The germline CDR1 and CDR2 sequences are SQVTM and ANQGSEA. The CDR3 has 13 residues. CDR3 sequence: CSVGDSTYQPQHF. The CDR3, as DNA: TGCAGCGTTGGGGACAGTACTTATCAGCCCCAGCATTTT.

This chain joins TRBV20-1 and TRBJ1-1; TRBD1 agrees at 10 bases. With 1 base clipped from V and 1 base from J, the junction kept 3 bases outside the gene matches. Germline V gene sequence: CDR1 DFQATT, CDR2 SNEGSKA (reference sequence). CDR3 length equals 15 residues. In DNA, the CDR3 is TGCAGTGCTAGAGGGGACAGGGGACGGAACACTGAAGCTTTCTTT. This encodes CSARGDRGRNTEAFF.

The rearrangement joins TRBV3-1 to TRBJ1-5, with unresolved D. Per the germline V gene, CDR1 is LGHDT and CDR2 is YNNKEL (reference sequence). Trimming removed 0 bases at V and 9 bases at J, with 15 bases between. The length of the CDR3 is 15 residues. The CDR3 here is CASSQDRGSSLPQHF. DNA of the CDR3: TGTGCCAGCAGCCAAGATCGAGGTTCCTCTTTGCCCCAGCATTTT.

The gene calls are TRBV29-1 and TRBJ2-2; no definite D call. V was shortened by 5 bases and J by 2 bases, with 6 bases between the two germline ends. The CDR3 length is 12 residues. Germline-derived CDR1 and CDR2 are SQVTM and ANQGSEA. CDR3 region: CSVHDNTGELFF. The CDR3 region has the DNA TGCAGCGTTCATGACAACACCGGGGAGCTGTTTTTT.

The chain is built from TRBV11-3 and TRBJ2-3, with D possibly being TRBD1 or TRBD2 (5 bases each). V was shortened by 1 base and J by 2 bases, with 10 bases between the two germline ends. The CDR3 consists of 15 residues. The germline V gene has CDR1 SGHNT and CDR2 YENEEA. This chain's CDR3 is CASSLAGLHTDTQYF. Written as DNA, the CDR3 is TGTGCCAGCAGCTTAGCGGGGCTACACACAGATACGCAGTATTTT.

J is TRBJ2-2 and V is TRBV28; D gene unclear. V lost 8 bases and J 1 base, leaving 11 bases between the germline ends. The CDR3 sequence is 14 residues long. Germline CDR1 and CDR2: MDHEN and SYDVKM. The CDR3 DNA reads as TGTGCCAGCTTCGGGCAACTGAACACCGGGGAGCTGTTTTTT. It encodes CASFGQLNTGELFF. Combining the CDR3 with reference TRBV28 and TRBJ2-2 gives the whole variable domain DVKVTQSSRYLVKRTGEKVFLECVQDMDHENMFWYRQDPGLGLRLIYFSYDVKMKEKGDIPEGYSVSREKKERFSLILESASTNQTSMYLCASFGQLNTGELFFGEGSRLTVL.

This clonotype was counted between two and nine times. This chain joins TRBV6-5 and TRBJ1-1; no firm D call. Looked up from germline, CDR1 is MNHEY and CDR2 is SVGAGI. V was clipped by 2 bases and J by 1 base, with 5 bases between them. The CDR3 runs to 13 residues. The chain's CDR3 is CASSYKANTEAFF. Written as DNA, the CDR3 is TGTGCCAGCAGTTACAAGGCGAACACTGAAGCTTTCTTT.

This chain uses TRBV5-4 with TRBJ2-5; no definite D call. Trimming took off 1 base at V and 4 bases at J, with 23 bases between the two ends. CDR1 is SGHNT and CDR2 is YYREEE in the germline V gene (reference sequence). CDR3 length: 18 amino acids. In nucleotides, the CDR3 is TGTGCCAGCAGCTTGTATTTCCTCGGCGATGGAAGTTTAGAGACCCAGTACTTC. Amino acid sequence: CASSLYFLGDGSLETQYF.

A remark on this clonotype: The junction and the germline gene differ at one end; a read error may be behind it. The chain recombines TRBV9 with TRBJ1-2; the D gene is possibly TRBD1 (6 bases). Germline values: CDR1 SGDLS, CDR2 YYNGEE. This CDR3 region has 14 residues. The CDR3 DNA sequence: TGTACCAGCAGCCCGGACAGCTGGAACTATGGCTACACCTTC. It yields the protein CTSSPDSWNYGYTF.

This clonotype was detected a few times. The rearrangement links TRBV14 to TRBJ2-7, with D possibly TRBD2 on 5 matching bases. The CDR3 length is 12 residues. V lost 4 bases and J lost 5, with 9 bases in between. Germline assignment: CDR1 SGHDN and CDR2 FVKESK. The CDR3 bases are TGTGCCAGCAGCCGTTTGAGGGACGAGCAGTACTTC. Translated: CASSRLRDEQYF.

There are a few counts of this clonotype. CDR3 DNA: TGTGCCAGCAGCTTAGCCCTTCGGGGGACTGAGTCACCCCTCCACTTT. Translation: CASSLALRGTESPLHF. The chain joins TRBV7-9 to TRBJ1-6; TRBD1 might be the D (5 bases). V gave up 0 bases and J gave up 10 bases, with 16 bases separating them. This CDR3 region has 16 residues. Germline lookup yields CDR1 SEHNR and CDR2 FQNEAQ (reference sequence).